This T cell receptor (beta chain) was sequenced for a study of T cell changes during pregnancy in multiple sclerosis. The germline gives CDR1 MNHNY, CDR2 SVGAGI (reference sequence). The CDR3 sequence is 12 residues long. The V gene lost 2 bases and the J gene lost 3 bases, with 5 bases spanning the gap. TCRdb keeps only in-frame clones here, not all; method: immunoSEQ multiplex PCR. The data hold tens of thousands of clones, with around 94% observed a single time. J is TRBJ2-7 and V is TRBV6-6, with D unclear. The material was CD4+ T cells from peripheral blood mononuclear cells, obtained in the third trimester of pregnancy. This receptor was identified in a female donor with multiple sclerosis, enrolled in a pregnancy study. CDR3 loop: CASSYINYEQYF. Here the CDR3 DNA reads TGTGCCAGCAGTTACATTAACTACGAGCAGTACTTC.